These 5 T cell receptor beta chains originate from one sample sequenced in a study of Ad26.COV2.S vaccination and SARS-CoV-2 variants. Treatment here: roughly 20 received Ad26.COV2.S at low or high dose, single or two shots; roughly 5 received placebo; per-sample allocation not given. It was on day 63 after the first vaccine or placebo injection that samples were taken. The assay was immunoSEQ multiplex PCR, and TCRdb's table has in-frame clones only and misses some. The sample comprises hundreds of thousands of clones, about 88% of which are singletons, and 5.5% to 7% rests with the top ten. This specimen consisted of peripheral blood, obtained in a trial of Ad26.COV2.S vaccine versus placebo. These TCRs come from a person between 18 and 65 years old who received the Ad26.COV2.S COVID-19 vaccine or a placebo.

The chain joins TRBV7-8 to TRBJ2-7, with 11 bases that match TRBD1. CDR3 size: 15 residues. J was trimmed by 0 bases and V by 4 bases; bases with no gene match: 2. CDR1 SGHVS and CDR2 FQNEAQ come from the germline V gene. The CDR3 sequence: CASSSGTGGSYEQYF. CDR3 coding DNA: TGTGCCAGCAGCTCTGGGACAGGGGGCTCCTACGAGCAGTACTTC.

The V call is TRBV18, the J call TRBJ2-4, with a weak D call TRBD1 (6 bases). The length of the CDR3 is 15 residues. Between the trimmed V and J ends, which lost 4 bases and 6 bases, there was a span of 16 bases. Germline V gene sequence: CDR1 KGHSH, CDR2 LQKENI. This CDR3 reads CASSLQQGPINIQYF. The CDR3 DNA reads as TGTGCCAGCTCACTACAACAGGGACCGATAAACATTCAGTACTTC.

V is TRBV4-2 and J is TRBJ2-2, with D perhaps matching TRBD2 (6 bases). The CDR3 extends over 16 amino acids. Germline CDR1 reads LGHNA; CDR2 reads YNFKEQ. Trimming removed 0 bases from V and 7 bases from J, with 15 bases in between. The CDR3 DNA reads as TGTGCCAGCAGCCAAGAAGTCCGGGAGCTAGGCGGGGAGCTGTTTTTT. It is translated as CASSQEVRELGGELFF.

In this sample, this clone turned up a few times. The V and J genes are TRBV28 and TRBJ1-5; D uncertain. Germline V gene sequence: CDR1 MDHEN, CDR2 SYDVKM. The CDR3 is 12 amino acids. V shed 10 bases and J shed 3 bases, with 10 bases lying between them. DNA for the CDR3: TGTGCCATCGACGGGAACAATCAGCCCCAGCATTTT. This sequence encodes CAIDGNNQPQHF. Full variable domain (missing parts from reference TRBV28 and TRBJ1-5): DVKVTQSSRYLVKRTGEKVFLECVQDMDHENMFWYRQDPGLGLRLIYFSYDVKMKEKGDIPEGYSVSREKKERFSLILESASTNQTSMYLCAIDGNNQPQHFGDGTRLSIL.

This clone was detected a few times. V gene TRBV6-5 combines with J gene TRBJ1-2; D is ambiguous. Germline CDR1 and CDR2: MNHEY and SVGAGI. This CDR3 has 13 amino acids. V dropped 6 bases and J dropped 9 bases, with 17 bases sitting between them. The CDR3 spells CASRTPPGYSYTF. The CDR3 DNA sequence: TGTGCCAGCAGGACACCGCCAGGCTACAGCTACACCTTC.